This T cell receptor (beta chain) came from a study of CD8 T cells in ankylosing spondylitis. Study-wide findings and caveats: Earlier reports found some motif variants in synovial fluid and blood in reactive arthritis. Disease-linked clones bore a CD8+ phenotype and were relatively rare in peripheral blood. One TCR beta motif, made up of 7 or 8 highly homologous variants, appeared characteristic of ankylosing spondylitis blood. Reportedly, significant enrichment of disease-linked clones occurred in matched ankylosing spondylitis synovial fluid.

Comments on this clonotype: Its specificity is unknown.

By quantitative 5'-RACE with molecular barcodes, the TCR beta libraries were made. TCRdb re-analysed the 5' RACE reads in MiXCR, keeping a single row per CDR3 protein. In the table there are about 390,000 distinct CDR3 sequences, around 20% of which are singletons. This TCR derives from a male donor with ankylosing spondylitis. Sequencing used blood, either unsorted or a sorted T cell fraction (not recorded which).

The CDR3 is CASSASGAASYNEQFF. In nucleotides, the CDR3 is TGTGCCAGCAGCGCGTCGGGGGCCGCGTCCTACAATGAGCAGTTCTTC. The V gene is TRBV11-2, the J gene TRBJ2-1; D is tentatively TRBD1 or TRBD2 (6 bases each). V gave up 5 bases and J gave up 1 base, with 15 bases separating them. Per the germline V gene, CDR1 is SGHAT and CDR2 is FQNNGV. This CDR3 contains 16 residues.